This T cell receptor (beta chain) was identified during a study of OX40 agonist ivuxolimab in advanced cancers. The study's findings and limits: There were, on average, more expanded clones in CD8+ T cells than in CD4+.

The CDR3 covers 12 residues. V was shortened by 4 bases and J by 4 bases, with 11 bases between the two germline ends. The germline CDR1 and CDR2 sequences are SQVTM and ANQGSEA. Some clones are missing from TCRdb's copy, which holds only in-frame ones; the method was immunoSEQ multiplex PCR. In the table there are 20,000 to 25,000 clones, under 95% of which are singletons. About this clone itself: No antigen is known for it.

The rearrangement links TRBV29-1 to TRBJ2-7; perhaps TRBD2 as D (5 bases). This TCR came from an adult with an advanced solid tumor such as melanoma, head and neck, liver or kidney cancer. The input for sequencing was CD4+ or CD8+ T cells sorted from blood, taken in a trial of the OX40 agonist ivuxolimab. Here the CDR3 reads CSVGRDTYEQYF. The CDR3 DNA is TGCAGCGTTGGACGGGATACTTACGAGCAGTACTTC.